Included here is one TCR beta chain sequence, with context. Construction of naive CD8 libraries employed roughly 18,000 to 1,100,000 sorted cells together with 10%, 30% or 50% RNA. This sample is drawn from a study of molecular identifiers for immune sequencing clone quantification. Between the trimmed V and J ends, which lost 8 bases and 6 bases, there was a span of 17 bases. CDR3 size: 14 residues. TCRdb used MiXCR to reprocess the PCR reads, holding one entry per CDR3 protein. The top ten clones hold approximately 0.83% of a sample with some 320,000 distinct CDR3 sequences, around a fifth of them seen once.

This sequence originates from a human donor in good health. Some libraries in this study had Jurkat cell RNA spiked in. The chain couples TRBV5-3 to TRBJ1-4; a possible D gene is TRBD1 (5 bases). TRBV5-3 is flagged as an ORF with uncertain function. The sequencing input was naive CD8+ T cells from blood, with Jurkat cell RNA spiked in. As to subset: FACS-sorted CD8+CD4-CCR7+CD45RA+ naive T cells. The DNA for the CDR3 is TGTGCCAGCAGTTCGGAGGGGTCCTATGAAAAACTGTTTTTT. Protein product: CASSSEGSYEKLFF.